The source of this T cell receptor beta chain is a study of T cells in Graves' hyperthyroidism and ophthalmopathy. CDR3 size: 12 residues. Trimming stripped 8 bases from V and 1 base from J, with 8 bases between. Germline V gene data show CDR1 as SGHAT and CDR2 as FQNNGV. Amplified TCR beta CDR3 regions came from RNA transcripts. The HTBI primer set served for first-round RT-PCR of the TCR CDR3. TCRdb passed the multiplex PCR reads through MiXCR, listing each CDR3 protein once. The sample consists of about 420,000 distinct CDR3 sequences, roughly 14% of them appearing once. Material: blood. The clonotype originates from a woman aged 18 to 35 with Graves' hyperthyroidism. The chain combines TRBV11-2 with TRBJ2-5; D remains ambiguous. In nucleotides, the CDR3 is TGTGCCAGCTCTCCCTCCCAAGAGACCCAGTACTTC. It codes for CASSPSQETQYF.